Included here is one T cell receptor (beta chain) sequence, with context. The sample comes from a study of cytomegalovirus exposure and HLA in healthy donors. Generated by immunoSEQ multiplex PCR, the TCRdb table keeps only in-frame clones and is missing some. The table lists about 150,000 clones, 75% to 90% of them singletons. CDR1 and CDR2 (germline): SQVTM, ANQGSEA. The CDR3 has 14 residues. V lost 4 bases and J lost 6; bases outside the gene matches: 5. The TCR comes from a man between 18 and 29 years old in good health and CMV-seropositive. Sequencing was performed on PBMCs. The gene calls are TRBV29-1 and TRBJ2-2; 10 positions match TRBD1. The CDR3 sequence: CSVGGQGLAGELFF. The CDR3 DNA sequence: TGCAGCGTTGGGGGACAGGGGTTGGCCGGGGAGCTGTTTTTT.